The T cell receptor (beta chain) described here comes from a study of CD8 T cells in ankylosing spondylitis. In regard to this clonotype: Its antigen is currently unknown.

Trimming at V came to 3 bases and at J to 0 bases, leaving 14 bases not matched to a gene. CDR1 and CDR2 (germline): DFQATT, SNEGSKA (reference sequence). This CDR3 contains 19 residues. Quantitative molecular-barcoded 5'-RACE generated the TCR beta libraries. TCRdb reprocessed the 5' RACE reads via MiXCR and lists one record per CDR3 protein. The sample lists roughly 190,000 distinct CDR3 sequences, roughly 13% occurring once. Study-level points and caveats: There was reportedly significant enrichment of clones that were disease-linked in matched ankylosing spondylitis synovial fluid. In ankylosing spondylitis blood, a motif of eight highly homologous TCR beta variants appeared characteristic. Peripheral blood held disease-linked clones only at relatively low frequency, and these were CD8+.

J is TRBJ2-3 and V is TRBV20-1; 11 nucleotides align to TRBD2. The source material was blood, either unsorted or a sorted T cell fraction (not recorded which). This clonotype was obtained from a male donor with ankylosing spondylitis or in good health (not recorded which). The CDR3 protein is CSASLRTSGSLLSTDTQYF. The CDR3, as DNA: TGCAGTGCTAGTCTTCGGACTAGCGGGTCCTTACTCAGCACAGATACGCAGTATTTT.